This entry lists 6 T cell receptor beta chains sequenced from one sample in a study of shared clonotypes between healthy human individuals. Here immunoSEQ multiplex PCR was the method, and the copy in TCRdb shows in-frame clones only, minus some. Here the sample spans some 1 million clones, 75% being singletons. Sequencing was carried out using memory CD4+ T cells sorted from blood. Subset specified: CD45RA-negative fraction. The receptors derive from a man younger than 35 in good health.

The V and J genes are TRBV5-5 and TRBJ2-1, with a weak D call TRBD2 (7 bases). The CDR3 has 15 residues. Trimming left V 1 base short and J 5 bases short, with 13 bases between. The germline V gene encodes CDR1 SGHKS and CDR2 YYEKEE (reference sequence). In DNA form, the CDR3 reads TGTGCCAGCAGCTTGTGGGCGGGGGCTAACAATGAGCAGTTCTTC. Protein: CASSLWAGANNEQFF.

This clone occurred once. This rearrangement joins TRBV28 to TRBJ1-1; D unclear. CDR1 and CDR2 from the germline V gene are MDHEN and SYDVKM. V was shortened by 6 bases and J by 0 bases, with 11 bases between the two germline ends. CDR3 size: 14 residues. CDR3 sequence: CASRQPGLNTEAFF. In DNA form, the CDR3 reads TGTGCCAGCAGACAACCAGGTTTGAACACTGAAGCTTTCTTT.

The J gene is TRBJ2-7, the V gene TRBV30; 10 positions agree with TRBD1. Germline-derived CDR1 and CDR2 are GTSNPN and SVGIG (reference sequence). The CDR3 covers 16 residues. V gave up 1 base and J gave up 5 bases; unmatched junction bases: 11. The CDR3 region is CAWSDLGTGARDEQYF. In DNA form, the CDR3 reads TGTGCCTGGAGTGATCTCGGGACAGGGGCACGTGACGAGCAGTACTTC.

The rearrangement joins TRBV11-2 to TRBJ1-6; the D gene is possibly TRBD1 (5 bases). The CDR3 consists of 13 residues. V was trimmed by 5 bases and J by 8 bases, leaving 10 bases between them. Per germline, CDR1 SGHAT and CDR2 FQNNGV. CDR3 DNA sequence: TGTGCCAGCAGCGCGGGGCTCTATTCACCCCTCCACTTT. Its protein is CASSAGLYSPLHF. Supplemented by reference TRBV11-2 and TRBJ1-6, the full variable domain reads EAGVAQSPRYKIIEKRQSVAFWCNPISGHATLYWYQQILGQGPKLLIQFQNNGVVDDSQLPKDRFSAERLKGVDSTLKIQPAKLEDSAVYLCASSAGLYSPLHFGNGTRLTVT.

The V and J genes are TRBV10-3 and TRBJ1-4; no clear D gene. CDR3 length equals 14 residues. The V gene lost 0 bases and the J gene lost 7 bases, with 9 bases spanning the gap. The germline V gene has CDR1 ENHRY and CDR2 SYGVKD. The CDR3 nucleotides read TGTGCCATCAGTGAGTCCCTAGGGTTTGAAAAACTGTTTTTT. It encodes CAISESLGFEKLFF.

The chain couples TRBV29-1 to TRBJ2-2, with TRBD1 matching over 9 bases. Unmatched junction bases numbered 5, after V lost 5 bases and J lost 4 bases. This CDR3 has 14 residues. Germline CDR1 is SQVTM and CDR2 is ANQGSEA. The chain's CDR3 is CSVNRGRVTGELFF. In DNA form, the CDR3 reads TGCAGCGTTAACAGGGGGCGGGTCACCGGGGAGCTGTTTTTT.